This entry is about one T cell receptor (beta chain). These data are taken from a study of shared clonotypes between healthy human individuals. For the study at large: Donors had three CD4 naive, three CD4 memory, two CD8 naive and one CD8 memory plate apiece.

CD45RO-negative CD8 cells positively selected for CCR7 made up the naive population, which excluded terminally differentiated effector memory CD45RA+ cells. Sequencing used immunoSEQ multiplex PCR; TCRdb keeps in-frame clones, though not all of them. Of 2 million or so clones in the sample, over 85% are singletons; the top ten hold about 1.1%. This CDR3 is 15 amino acids long. V gave up 5 bases and J gave up 3 bases; unmatched junction bases: 6. In germline, CDR1 is MNHEY, CDR2 SMNVEV (reference sequence). Sequenced input: naive CD8+ T cells sorted from blood. This chain joins TRBV27 and TRBJ2-2, with 7 positions matching TRBD2. The receptor was derived from a man between 18 and 35 years old in good health. DNA for the CDR3: TGTGCCAGCAGTGCACGGACTAGTTACACCGGGGAGCTGTTTTTT. Amino acid sequence: CASSARTSYTGELFF.